Listed below are T cell receptor beta chains from one sample, sequenced in a study of OX40 agonist ivuxolimab in advanced cancers. Using immunoSEQ multiplex PCR, the repertoire was profiled, and TCRdb retains in-frame clones only, with some absent. The table includes approximately 50,000 clones, nearly 85% detected once. The sequencing here drew on CD4+ or CD8+ T cells sorted from blood, taken in a trial of the OX40 agonist ivuxolimab. The source is an adult with an advanced solid tumor such as melanoma, head and neck, liver or kidney cancer. Both conserved end residues are trimmed from each CDR3. A clone size is listed for some rows: how often the clone was seen (once, few, many), or a class if it is expanded.

V gene: TRBV27
J gene: TRBJ1-4
clone size: -
CDR3 protein: ASRIRATNEKLF

V gene: TRBV6-5
J gene: TRBJ2-2
clone size: -
CDR3 protein: ASSWQGGTTGELF

V gene: TRBV19
J gene: TRBJ1-4
clone size: -
CDR3 protein: ASSIPGQGEGNEKLF

V gene: TRBV9
J gene: TRBJ1-4
clone size: once
CDR3 protein: ASSVGQGVREKLF

V gene: TRBV7-2
J gene: TRBJ2-3
clone size: -
CDR3 protein: ASSFPDTQY

V gene: TRBV18
J gene: TRBJ1-3
clone size: -
CDR3 protein: ASSGNLGQKNTIY

V gene: TRBV5-8
J gene: TRBJ1-5
clone size: -
CDR3 protein: ASSVGLMRNQPQH

V gene: TRBV28
J gene: TRBJ2-1
clone size: -
CDR3 protein: ASSLPSVSYNEQF

V gene: TRBV4-1
J gene: TRBJ2-1
clone size: -
CDR3 protein: ASSPRSLGNEQF

V gene: TRBV27
J gene: TRBJ2-7
clone size: -
CDR3 protein: ASSSRQGADEQY

V gene: TRBV2
J gene: TRBJ2-5
clone size: -
CDR3 protein: ASIYGLGASETQY

V gene: TRBV7-2
J gene: TRBJ2-7
clone size: -
CDR3 protein: ASKGTGGTYEQY

V gene: TRBV6-6
J gene: TRBJ1-2
clone size: -
CDR3 protein: ASSSLAGWST

V gene: TRBV11-2
J gene: TRBJ1-2
clone size: -
CDR3 protein: ASSLQLRGGYT

V gene: TRBV28
J gene: TRBJ1-5
clone size: -
CDR3 protein: ASAVPIQPQH

V gene: TRBV5-1
J gene: TRBJ2-1
clone size: few
CDR3 protein: ASSLGVAGDSDEQF

V gene: TRBV6-1
J gene: TRBJ2-2
clone size: -
CDR3 protein: ASMVGGTGELF